This TCR beta chain was obtained from a study of blood T cell repertoires in COVID-19. Everyone who took part was roughly 18 to 95 years old, and they came from some 23 US areas. Per the original methods: For nucleated cells, counts were estimated from reference gene primer amplification. Only in-frame clones appear in the TCRdb table, and some are missing; sequencing was by immunoSEQ multiplex PCR. That table is the source of V, J and clone size, and D and trimming were worked out from the DNA. Of around 160,000 clones in the sample, roughly 84% are singletons; the top ten hold under 7%. The CDR3 length is 16 residues. CDR1 is SEHNR and CDR2 is FQNEAQ in the germline V gene (reference sequence). V shed 1 base and J shed 1 base, with 12 bases lying between them.

This clonotype originated in a woman in her 50s who had been exposed to COVID-19. The rearrangement links TRBV7-9 to TRBJ2-3; possible D gene TRBD2, 7 bases. Material for sequencing was PBMCs or T cells enriched from blood (not recorded which). The CDR3 nucleotides are TGTGCCAGCAGCTTAGGGGGGGGGCCCGGCACAGATACGCAGTATTTT. It translates to CASSLGGGPGTDTQYF.